One sample yielded the 15 T cell receptor beta chains listed below, sequenced in a study of blood T cell repertoires in COVID-19. TCRdb's table, derived via immunoSEQ multiplex PCR, lists solely in-frame clones and lacks some. The sample gives under 200,000 clones, roughly nine tenths of which show up once; about 22% is in the top ten. Specimen: peripheral blood. The receptor set was obtained from a man between 60 and 75 years old with active or convalescent COVID-19.

The genes are TRBV5-6 and TRBJ2-7; 10 bases match TRBD1. The germline V gene encodes CDR1 SGHDT and CDR2 YYEEEE. V shed 4 bases, J shed 0 bases, and the junction held 10 bases outside the gene matches. The CDR3 runs 17 residues. The CDR3 sequence: CASSPYADRGDSYEQYF. CDR3 nucleotide sequence: TGTGCCAGCAGCCCTTACGCGGACAGGGGGGACTCCTACGAGCAGTACTTC.

This chain links TRBV28 with TRBJ2-2; 9 bases are a match to TRBD2. V shed 11 bases and J 3 bases; nucleotides not matched to a gene: 10. The CDR3 runs to 15 residues. Germline V lookup: CDR1 MDHEN, CDR2 SYDVKM. The CDR3 region has the DNA TGTGCCGCGGGTGGCGGGGGGGCGTACACCGGGGAGCTGTTTTTT. It translates to CAAGGGGAYTGELFF. Full variable domain (remainder filled in from reference TRBV28 and TRBJ2-2): DVKVTQSSRYLVKRTGEKVFLECVQDMDHENMFWYRQDPGLGLRLIYFSYDVKMKEKGDIPEGYSVSREKKERFSLILESASTNQTSMYLCAAGGGGAYTGELFFGEGSRLTVL.

V gene TRBV10-3 combines with J gene TRBJ1-2, with D possibly matching TRBD1 (6 bases). Looked up from germline, CDR1 is ENHRY and CDR2 is SYGVKD. Trimming took 4 bases from V and 4 from J, leaving 10 bases between them. The CDR3 is 13 amino acids. The CDR3: CAISAGASYGYTF. In DNA, the CDR3 is TGTGCCATCAGTGCAGGGGCCAGCTATGGCTACACCTTC.

The chain combines TRBV5-6 with TRBJ1-2; TRBD1 agrees at 8 bases. The V segment lost 0 bases and the J segment 1 base; nucleotides outside the gene matches: 2. CDR1 and CDR2 (germline): SGHDT, YYEEEE. CDR3 size: 15 residues. The CDR3 sequence: CASSLVDRVNYGYTF. The CDR3, as DNA: TGTGCCAGCAGCTTGGTGGACAGGGTTAACTATGGCTACACCTTC. The entire variable domain, with the rest obtained from reference TRBV5-6 and TRBJ1-2, is as follows: DAGVTQSPTHLIKTRGQQVTLRCSPKSGHDTVSWYQQALGQGPQFIFQYYEEEERQRGNFPDRFSGHQFPNYSSELNVNALLLGDSALYLCASSLVDRVNYGYTFGSGTRLTVV.

The chain combines TRBV6-5 with TRBJ1-3, with D perhaps matching TRBD1 (5 bases). Germline V gene sequence: CDR1 MNHEY, CDR2 SVGAGI. The CDR3 has 14 amino acids. Trimming removed 7 bases at V and 0 bases at J, with 10 bases between. This CDR3 is CASNTGSSGNTIYF. CDR3 bases: TGTGCCAGCAACACAGGAAGCTCTGGAAACACCATATATTTT.

This chain connects TRBV28 to TRBJ2-5; 8 bases map to TRBD2. The J segment lost 1 base and the V segment lost 1 base, leaving 5 bases of the junction unmatched. CDR1 and CDR2 (germline): MDHEN, SYDVKM. The CDR3 has 16 residues. Here the CDR3 reads CASSLFTSGAQETQYF. The DNA for the CDR3 is TGTGCCAGCAGTTTATTTACTAGCGGAGCCCAAGAGACCCAGTACTTC.

This clone showed up just once. The chain uses TRBV5-1 and TRBJ2-3; D is undetermined. The CDR3 contains 16 residues. The germline V gene encodes CDR1 SGHRS and CDR2 YFSETQ. The V gene lost 0 bases and the J gene lost 2 bases, with 13 bases spanning the gap. CDR3 DNA: TGCGCCAGCAGCTTGGGCAGGCAAACTTCCACAGATACGCAGTATTTT. It yields the protein CASSLGRQTSTDTQYF.

The rearrangement uses TRBV6-5 and TRBJ2-1; D may be TRBD2 (5 bases). In germline, CDR1 is MNHEY, CDR2 SVGAGI. Trimming stripped 2 bases from V and 9 bases from J, with 11 bases between. CDR3 length: 13 residues. Here the CDR3 DNA reads TGTGCCAGCAGTTACACCGCGAGGGCTGAGCAGTTCTTC. Its protein is CASSYTARAEQFF.

This chain joins TRBV19 and TRBJ1-3; D possibly corresponds to TRBD1 (5 bases). Germline V gene sequence: CDR1 LNHDA, CDR2 SQIVND (reference sequence). This CDR3 comprises 15 residues. Trimming stripped 3 bases from V and 2 bases from J, with 11 bases between. CDR3 residues: CASSITAGAGNTIYF. DNA for the CDR3: TGTGCCAGTAGTATCACGGCGGGGGCTGGAAACACCATATATTTT.

This clone has a single count. The genes are TRBV10-2 and TRBJ2-6; D ambiguous. Trimming took 5 bases from V and 0 from J, leaving 8 bases between them. The V gene's germline CDR1 is WSHSY and CDR2 SAAADI. The CDR3 is 15 amino acids. The CDR3 reads CASSNPDSGANVLTF. In DNA, the CDR3 is TGCGCCAGCAGTAATCCAGACTCTGGGGCCAACGTCCTGACTTTC.

This clone was picked up a small number of times. The chain joins TRBV5-4 to TRBJ2-5, with 9 bases identical to TRBD1. CDR1 SGHNT and CDR2 YYREEE come from the germline V gene (reference sequence). J lost 5 bases, V lost 4 bases, and 3 bases had no gene match. The CDR3 sequence is 13 residues long. The DNA for the CDR3 is TGTGCCAGCAGCCTACAGGGGGCTGAGACCCAGTACTTC. Translated, it gives CASSLQGAETQYF.

V gene TRBV11-2 combines with J gene TRBJ2-5; 9 bases agree with TRBD2. The CDR3 runs 16 residues. Germline-derived CDR1 and CDR2 are SGHAT and FQNNGV. Unmatched junction bases numbered 8, after V lost 1 base and J lost 5 bases. The CDR3: CASSLVGGGAGETQYF. In DNA, the CDR3 is TGTGCCAGCAGCTTAGTAGGCGGGGGGGCCGGGGAGACCCAGTACTTC.

Only one count was recorded for this clone. The V call is TRBV4-1, the J call TRBJ2-7, with D possibly TRBD1 on 6 matching bases. The CDR3 is made up of 17 amino acids. Trimming removed 5 bases at V and 1 base at J, with 21 bases between. In germline, CDR1 is MGHRA, CDR2 YSYEKL. For the CDR3, the DNA is TGCGCCAGCAGCGTGGGGGCAGGGGCTTCGGGTTCCTACGAGCAGTACTTC. It translates to CASSVGAGASGSYEQYF.

The chain carries TRBV5-8 and TRBJ1-5, with a tentative D call TRBD1 (5 bases). Germline V gene lookup returns CDR1 SGHTS and CDR2 YDEGEE. The length of the CDR3 is 14 residues. V gave up 2 bases and J gave up 11 bases, with 17 bases separating them. CDR3 residues: CASSFGQGESAQHF. Written as DNA, the CDR3 is TGTGCCAGCAGCTTCGGGCAGGGTGAGTCGGCCCAGCATTTT.

The chain has TRBV2 and TRBJ2-3; possible D gene TRBD1, 6 bases. Germline V gene lookup returns CDR1 SNHLY and CDR2 FYNNEI. V was pared by 6 bases and J by 2 bases, with 12 bases between. The CDR3 consists of 14 residues. The CDR3 DNA follows: TGTGCCAGCAGAGTTACAGGGAACACAGATACGCAGTATTTT. Translated, it gives CASRVTGNTDTQYF.